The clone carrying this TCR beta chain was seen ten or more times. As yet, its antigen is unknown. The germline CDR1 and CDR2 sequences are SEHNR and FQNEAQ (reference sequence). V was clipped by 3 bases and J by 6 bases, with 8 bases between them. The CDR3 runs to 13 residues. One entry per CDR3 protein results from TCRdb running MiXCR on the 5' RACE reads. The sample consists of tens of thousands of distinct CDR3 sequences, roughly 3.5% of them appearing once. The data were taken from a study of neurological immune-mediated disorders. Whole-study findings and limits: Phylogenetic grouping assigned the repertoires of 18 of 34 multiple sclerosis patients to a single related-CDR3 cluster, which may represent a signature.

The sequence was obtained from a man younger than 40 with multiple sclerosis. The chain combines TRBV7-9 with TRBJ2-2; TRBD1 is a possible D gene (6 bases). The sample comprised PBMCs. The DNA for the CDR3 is TGTGCCAGCAGCTTCCAGGGGCCCGGGGAGCTGTTTTTT. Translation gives CASSFQGPGELFF.